A single sample is the source of the 15 T cell receptor beta chains below, sequenced in a study of shared clonotypes between healthy human individuals. Profiled with immunoSEQ multiplex PCR; TCRdb holds only in-frame clones, not every one. The sample has 700,000 or so clones, more than 70% seen once. The sequenced material came from memory CD4+ T cells sorted from blood. Specified subset: CD45RA-negative fraction. Receptors originate from a woman aged 25 to 39 in good health.

This clone was seen at least ten times. The J gene is TRBJ1-4, the V gene TRBV2; D gene uncertain. V was trimmed by 6 bases and J by 3 bases, leaving 14 bases between them. This CDR3 spans 15 amino acids. Looked up from germline, CDR1 is SNHLY and CDR2 is FYNNEI. CDR3 in amino acids: CASRWTATANEKLFF. The CDR3 nucleotides read TGTGCCAGCAGGTGGACGGCAACGGCTAATGAAAAACTGTTTTTT.

This clone was found a few times. V and J are TRBV27 and TRBJ2-7; 10 bases line up with TRBD2. The germline gives CDR1 MNHEY, CDR2 SMNVEV (reference sequence). The CDR3 is 15 amino acids. The trim removed 3 bases at V and 3 bases at J, leaving 5 bases unmatched. The CDR3 DNA reads TGTGCCAGCAGTTTCAGCGGGAGGGCCATCTACGAGCAGTACTTC. Translating it yields CASSFSGRAIYEQYF.

The V gene is TRBV5-4, the J gene TRBJ2-2, with D perhaps being TRBD1 or TRBD2 (5 bases each). The germline V gene encodes CDR1 SGHNT and CDR2 YYREEE (reference sequence). There are 15 residues in the CDR3. With 4 bases removed from V and 4 bases from J, the gap between germline ends came to 14 bases. The CDR3 sequence: CASSPGTLRTGELFF. CDR3 nucleotide sequence: TGTGCCAGCAGCCCCGGGACCCTGCGCACCGGGGAGCTGTTTTTT.

The table lists this clone with a few counts. The rearrangement links TRBV5-4 to TRBJ2-3; no clear D. Germline V gene lookup returns CDR1 SGHNT and CDR2 YYREEE (reference sequence). The CDR3 is made up of 15 amino acids. V was trimmed by 3 bases and J by 5 bases, leaving 16 bases between them. The CDR3 DNA sequence: TGTGCCAGCAGCTCCCCCGCGCTCCGCGGAGATACGCAGTATTTT. As protein: CASSSPALRGDTQYF. Using reference TRBV5-4 and TRBJ2-3 for the parts outside the CDR3, the full variable domain is ETGVTQSPTHLIKTRGQQVTLRCSSQSGHNTVSWYQQALGQGPQFIFQYYREEENGRGNFPPRFSGLQFPNYSSELNVNALELDDSALYLCASSSPALRGDTQYFGPGTRLTVL.

V usage is TRBV7-8 and J usage is TRBJ1-5, with a tentative D call TRBD1 (6 bases). Germline values: CDR1 SGHVS, CDR2 FQNEAQ. CDR3 length: 15 residues. Trimming took off 3 bases at V and 2 bases at J, with 11 bases between the two ends. The CDR3 sequence is CASSFAGAGNQPQHF. Here the CDR3 DNA reads TGTGCCAGCAGCTTTGCGGGGGCAGGCAATCAGCCCCAGCATTTT.

A single count supports this clone. The chain carries TRBV13 and TRBJ1-1; TRBD1 matches 7 bases. V lost 4 bases and J lost 5; bases outside the gene matches: 10. CDR3 length: 15 amino acids. CDR1 and CDR2 (germline): PRHDT, FYEKMQ (reference sequence). The CDR3 nucleotides read TGTGCCAGCAGCTCACGTGCCCCACAGGGGACTGAAGCTTTCTTT. Translation: CASSSRAPQGTEAFF.

This sequence joins TRBV14 and TRBJ2-5; TRBD1 is a possible D gene (6 bases). The germline V gene has CDR1 SGHDN and CDR2 FVKESK. V shed 5 bases and J shed 1 base, with 14 bases lying between them. This CDR3 is 15 amino acids long. CDR3 amino acids: CASSSQQGLQETQYF. The CDR3 DNA reads as TGTGCCAGCAGCAGCCAACAGGGCCTCCAAGAGACCCAGTACTTC.

The rearrangement uses TRBV18 and TRBJ2-2; D not certain. The V end was cut by 2 bases, the J end by 0 bases, with 10 bases between. Germline CDR1 is KGHSH and CDR2 is LQKENI. There are 16 residues in the CDR3. The CDR3 region has the DNA TGTGCCAGCTCACCAATAACAGCTTCGAACACCGGGGAGCTGTTTTTT. Its protein product is CASSPITASNTGELFF.

The genes are TRBV5-1 and TRBJ2-6; D is undetermined. Germline CDR1 is SGHRS and CDR2 is YFSETQ. The CDR3 covers 15 residues. V was pared by 3 bases and J by 0 bases, with 7 bases between. CDR3 protein: CASSSQISGANVLTF. CDR3 DNA: TGCGCCAGCAGCTCACAAATCTCTGGGGCCAACGTCCTGACTTTC.

The chain couples TRBV4-1 to TRBJ2-5, with D hard to call. CDR3 length equals 13 residues. Trimming shortened V by 4 bases and J by 4 bases, and 10 bases separated the two germline ends. Germline CDR1 and CDR2: MGHRA and YSYEKL. The CDR3 region is CASSRVPGETQYF. CDR3 nucleotide sequence: TGCGCCAGCAGCCGGGTCCCCGGAGAGACCCAGTACTTC.

In the case of this clone: The same CDR3 arises from other DNA sequences in this sample as well. The CDR3 sequence: CASSFNGPQETQYF. The CDR3 bases are TGCGCCAGCAGCTTTAATGGGCCACAAGAGACCCAGTACTTC. V and J are TRBV5-1 and TRBJ2-5; D not certain. Trimming took 2 bases from V and 2 from J, leaving 10 bases between them. The CDR3 is made up of 14 amino acids. Germline CDR1 reads SGHRS; CDR2 reads YFSETQ.

This clone was observed a few times. The V call is TRBV9, the J call TRBJ1-1; D is undetermined. Trimming removed 0 bases at V and 0 bases at J, with 9 bases between. The CDR3 is 15 amino acids. CDR1 and CDR2 (germline): SGDLS, YYNGEE. As DNA, the CDR3 is TGTGCCAGCAGCGTAGGCGGCGCCCTGAACACTGAAGCTTTCTTT. Protein product: CASSVGGALNTEAFF.

The gene calls are TRBV6-7 and TRBJ2-7, with 9 bases identical to TRBD1. TRBV6-7 is assigned to the ORF class and has an uncertain function. The length of the CDR3 is 14 residues. The J segment lost 2 bases and the V segment lost 6 bases, leaving 5 bases of the junction unmatched. In DNA, the CDR3 is TGTGCCAGCAGCTGGCGACAGGGGGCCTACGAGCAGTACTTC. Protein: CASSWRQGAYEQYF.

This rearrangement joins TRBV20-1 to TRBJ2-3; D unclear. Trimming took off 6 bases at V and 5 bases at J, with 9 bases between the two ends. This CDR3 spans 11 amino acids. Germline V CDR1 and CDR2: DFQATT, SNEGSKA (reference sequence). As DNA, the CDR3 is TGCAGTGCCGCCCTGGGAGATACGCAGTATTTT. This translates into CSAALGDTQYF.

The V call is TRBV11-1, the J call TRBJ1-3; 11 bases fit TRBD1. The CDR3 covers 17 residues. V lost 5 bases to trimming and J lost 3 bases; unmatched junction nucleotides: 9. The V gene's germline CDR1 is SGHAT and CDR2 FQDESV (reference sequence). CDR3 bases: TGTGCCAGCAGCCAGGGACAGGGGGGTATCGATGGAAACACCATATATTTT. This translates into CASSQGQGGIDGNTIYF. Full variable domain (outside the CDR3, taken from reference TRBV11-1 and TRBJ1-3): EAEVAQSPRYKITEKSQAVAFWCDPISGHATLYWYRQILGQGPELLVQFQDESVVDDSQLPKDRFSAERLKGVDSTLKIQPAELGDSAMYLCASSQGQGGIDGNTIYFGEGSWLTVV.